This T cell receptor beta chain is from a study of CD8 T cells in Susac syndrome. Details on this clonotype: Antigen unknown.

The study's findings and limits: As the study acknowledged, the number of individuals in its TCR sequencing and HLA analysis was relatively small.

This CDR3 comprises 16 residues. The V gene's germline CDR1 is SGHRS and CDR2 YFSETQ. V was shortened by 1 base and J by 0 bases, with 13 bases between the two germline ends. Reverse transcription of 0.5 to 1 ug RNA used random hexamers. MiXCR, applied by TCRdb to the immunoSEQ multiplex PCR reads, yields one record per CDR3 protein. The data show roughly 150,000 distinct CDR3 sequences, around 93% seen once. CD8+ and CD4+ T cells taken from blood had their TCR beta sequenced. The healthy controls were matched to patients by age and sex. The clonotype comes from a human donor in good health. Material for sequencing was CD4+ T cells from PBMCs. This chain connects TRBV5-1 to TRBJ2-5, with D unclear. The CDR3 region has the DNA TGCGCCAGCAGCTTGATCCAGTTGGAGTACCAAGAGACCCAGTACTTC. Its protein is CASSLIQLEYQETQYF.